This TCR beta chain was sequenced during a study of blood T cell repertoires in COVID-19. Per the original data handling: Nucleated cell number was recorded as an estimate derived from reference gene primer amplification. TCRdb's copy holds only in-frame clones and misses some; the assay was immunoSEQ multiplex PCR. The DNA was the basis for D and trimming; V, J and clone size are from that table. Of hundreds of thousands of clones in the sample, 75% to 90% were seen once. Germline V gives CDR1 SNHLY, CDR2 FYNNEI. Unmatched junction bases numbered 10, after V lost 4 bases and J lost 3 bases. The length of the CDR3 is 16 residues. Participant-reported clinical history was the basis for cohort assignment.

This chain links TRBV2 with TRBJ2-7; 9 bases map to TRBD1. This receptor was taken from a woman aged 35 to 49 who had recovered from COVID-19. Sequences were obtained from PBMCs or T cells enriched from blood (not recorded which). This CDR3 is CASSVPQGANLYEQYF. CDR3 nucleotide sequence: TGTGCCAGCAGTGTCCCACAGGGGGCGAATCTCTACGAGCAGTACTTC.